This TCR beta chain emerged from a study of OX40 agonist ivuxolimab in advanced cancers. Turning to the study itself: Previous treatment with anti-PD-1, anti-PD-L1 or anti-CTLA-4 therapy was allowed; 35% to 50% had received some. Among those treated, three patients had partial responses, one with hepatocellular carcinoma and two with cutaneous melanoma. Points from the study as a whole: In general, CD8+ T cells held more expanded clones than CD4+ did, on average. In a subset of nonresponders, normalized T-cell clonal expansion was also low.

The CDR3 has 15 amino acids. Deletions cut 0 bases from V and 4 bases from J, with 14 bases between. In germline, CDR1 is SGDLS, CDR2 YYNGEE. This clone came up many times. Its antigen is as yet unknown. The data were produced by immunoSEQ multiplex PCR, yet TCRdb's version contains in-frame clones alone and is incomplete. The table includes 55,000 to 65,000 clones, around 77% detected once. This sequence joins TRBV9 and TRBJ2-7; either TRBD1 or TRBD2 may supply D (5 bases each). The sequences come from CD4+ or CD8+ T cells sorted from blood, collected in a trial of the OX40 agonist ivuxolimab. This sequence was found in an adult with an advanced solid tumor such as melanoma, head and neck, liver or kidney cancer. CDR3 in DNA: TGTGCCAGCAGCGTAGGAGAAGGGACGGCGTACGAGCAGTACTTC. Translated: CASSVGEGTAYEQYF. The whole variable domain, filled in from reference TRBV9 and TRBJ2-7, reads DSGVTQTPKHLITATGQRVTLRCSPRSGDLSVYWYQQSLDQGLQFLIQYYNGEERAKGNILERFSAQQFPDLHSELNLSSLELGDSALYFCASSVGEGTAYEQYFGPGTRLTVT.